The source of this T cell receptor beta chain is a study of T cell responses to AZD1222 COVID-19 vaccine. Sequenced by immunoSEQ multiplex PCR; TCRdb stores in-frame clones only, minus some. The sample has 72,000 or so clones; 75% to 90% are singletons. Germline V CDR1 and CDR2: MNHEY, SVGAGI. This CDR3 is built from 15 residues. V was cut by 2 bases and J by 1 base, with 8 bases left in between. The source was peripheral blood, collected on day 0 of AZD1222 vaccination. This receptor was identified in an adult in good health. The V call is TRBV6-5, the J call TRBJ2-2, with D uncertain. CDR3 protein: CASSYMVGNTGELFF. As DNA, the CDR3 is TGTGCCAGCAGTTACATGGTCGGGAACACCGGGGAGCTGTTTTTT.